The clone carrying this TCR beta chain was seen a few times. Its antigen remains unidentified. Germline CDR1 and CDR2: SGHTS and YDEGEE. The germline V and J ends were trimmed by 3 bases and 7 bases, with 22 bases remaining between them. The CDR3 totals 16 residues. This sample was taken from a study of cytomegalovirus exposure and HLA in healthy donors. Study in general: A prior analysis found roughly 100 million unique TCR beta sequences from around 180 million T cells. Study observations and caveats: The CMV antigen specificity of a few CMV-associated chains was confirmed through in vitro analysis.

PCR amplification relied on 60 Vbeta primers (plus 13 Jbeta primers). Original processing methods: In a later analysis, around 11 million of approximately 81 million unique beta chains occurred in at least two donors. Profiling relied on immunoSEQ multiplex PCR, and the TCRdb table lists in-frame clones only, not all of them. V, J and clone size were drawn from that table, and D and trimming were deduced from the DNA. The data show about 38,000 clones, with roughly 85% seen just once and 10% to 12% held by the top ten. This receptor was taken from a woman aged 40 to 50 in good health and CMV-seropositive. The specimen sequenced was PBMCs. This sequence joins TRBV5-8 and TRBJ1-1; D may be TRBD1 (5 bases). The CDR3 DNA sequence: TGTGCCAGCAGCTGGCCGGGTCGGGGGAGCCGAAATGAAGCTTTCTTT. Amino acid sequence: CASSWPGRGSRNEAFF. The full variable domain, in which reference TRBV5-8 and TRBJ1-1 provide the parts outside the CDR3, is EAGVTQSPTHLIKTRGQQATLRCSPISGHTSVYWYQQALGLGLQFLLWYDEGEERNRGNFPPRFSGRQFPNYSSELNVNALELEDSALYLCASSWPGRGSRNEAFFGQGTRLTVV.